The T cell receptor beta chain described here comes from a study of T cell responses to AZD1222 COVID-19 vaccine. Points from the study as a whole: AZD1222 recipients seropositive at baseline numbered only five to seven. Epitopes outside B.1.351 and B.1.1.7 mutated regions reportedly drew nearly half of spike TCRs.

Points on this clone: Its target is not known.

TCRdb's copy holds only in-frame clones and misses some; the assay was immunoSEQ multiplex PCR. The sample has 120,000 or so clones, 92% seen once. V was cut by 0 bases and J by 8 bases, with 14 bases left in between. The CDR3 is 14 residues long. Germline V CDR1 and CDR2: SGHRS, YFSETQ. The sample here was peripheral blood, taken on day 0 of AZD1222 vaccination. The TCR was taken from an adult in good health. The V and J genes are TRBV5-1 and TRBJ1-1, with D perhaps matching TRBD1 (6 bases). CDR3 residues: CASSLDRASLEAFF. Here the CDR3 DNA reads TGCGCCAGCAGCTTGGACAGGGCGAGCCTGGAAGCTTTCTTT.